The text below deals with one T cell receptor beta chain. The data stem from a study of cytomegalovirus exposure and HLA in healthy donors. For the study at large: Unique TCRs from HLA-typed donors, 80 million to 90 million of them, were held in an early data release.

PCR employed 60 Vbeta and 13 Jbeta primers. Study processing details: An analysis that came later counted 80 million or so unique TCR beta chains, around 10 million shared. The data were produced by immunoSEQ multiplex PCR, yet TCRdb's version contains in-frame clones alone and is incomplete. V and J calls and clone size are as listed in that table; D and trimming were resolved from the DNA. In all, the sample yields 150,000 to 200,000 clones. V shed 1 base and J shed 4 bases, with 7 bases lying between them. Germline V gene data show CDR1 as MDHEN and CDR2 as SYDVKM. This CDR3 region has 13 residues.

Specimen: PBMCs. This chain connects TRBV28 to TRBJ1-2; a weak D match, TRBD1 (5 bases). The receptor comes from a man under 40 in good health and CMV-seronegative. The CDR3 reads CASSLSGPYGYTF. Here the CDR3 DNA reads TGTGCCAGCAGTTTATCAGGGCCCTATGGCTACACCTTC.